This T cell receptor beta chain was captured by sequencing in a study of identifying expanded T cells in peripheral blood. Study observations and caveats: Over around two and four weeks, about 15 and 19 clones changed, versus around 1.3 between replicates.

Trimming took off 4 bases at V and 7 bases at J, with 9 bases between the two ends. The CDR3 runs 11 residues. The germline V gene encodes CDR1 SGHDT and CDR2 YYEEEE. TCRdb's copy holds only in-frame clones and misses some; the assay was immunoSEQ multiplex PCR. The table records about 80,000 clones, around 84% of them present only once. A remark on this clone: Its antigen is still unknown.

This TCR derives from a person aged 18-69 years in good health. V is TRBV5-6 and J is TRBJ2-7, with D hard to call. The material sequenced was blood. DNA for the CDR3: TGTGCCAGCAGCATCGGAAGGGAGCAGTACTTC. Amino acids: CASSIGREQYF. Using reference TRBV5-6 and TRBJ2-7 for the parts outside the CDR3, the full variable domain is DAGVTQSPTHLIKTRGQQVTLRCSPKSGHDTVSWYQQALGQGPQFIFQYYEEEERQRGNFPDRFSGHQFPNYSSELNVNALLLGDSALYLCASSIGREQYFGPGTRLTVT.